This record covers a single T cell receptor beta chain. What it recognizes is unknown. This sample is drawn from a study of T cell responses to AZD1222 COVID-19 vaccine. Produced via immunoSEQ multiplex PCR; TCRdb's table is partial and in-frame only. Of roughly 110,000 clones in the sample, 90% were seen once. General study results and limits: At study baseline, merely five or six AZD1222 recipients were seropositive. Unmutated regions of variants are reportedly targeted by nearly half of spike-specific TCRs. The donors showed a predominance of white British ancestry and of females, with possible underestimation of clonal diversity.

Second doses were pooled across both intervals (about 4 or about 12 weeks). In germline, CDR1 is SGHDT, CDR2 YYEEEE. V lost 4 bases, J lost 10 bases, and 15 bases lay in between. The CDR3 loop spans 14 amino acids. Sequencing used peripheral blood, obtained 28 days after the second AZD1222 dose. The TCR comes from an adult who received the AZD1222 COVID-19 vaccine. The chain couples TRBV5-6 to TRBJ1-6; unclear D gene. The CDR3 DNA follows: TGTGCCAGCAGCGAGGGAGGCCTAAGCTCACCCCTCCACTTT. Protein sequence: CASSEGGLSSPLHF.